The T cell receptor (beta chain) described here comes from a study of graft-versus-host responses after intestinal transplantation. Study summary: Multivisceral, liver-intestinal, or isolated intestinal grafts were transplanted into recipients. Among the recipients, all got anti-thymocyte globulin induction and then tacrolimus and steroids for about 3 years. Overall study results and limits: Recipient marrow showed GvH clones, some seen first in ileum or blood. Peak GvH clone levels in circulation were associated with early post-transplant HvG declines.

Trimming shortened V by 7 bases and J by 5 bases, and 20 bases separated the two germline ends. This CDR3 is built from 14 residues. Per germline, CDR1 SQVTM and CDR2 ANQGSEA. Data came from immunoSEQ multiplex PCR; TCRdb stores just in-frame clones and leaves some out. The table records 28,000 or so clones, about four fifths of them present only once. A remark on this clone: Its cognate antigen is unknown.

This rearrangement joins TRBV29-1 to TRBJ2-5, with D possibly being TRBD1 (6 bases). The source is a human donor who received an intestinal transplant. The source material was unstimulated CD8+ T cells sorted from spleen or lymph node cells, sampled before intestinal transplant. The CDR3 is CSAVGTSFGETQYF. The CDR3, as DNA: TGCAGCGCCGTCGGGACATCATTTGGGGAGACCCAGTACTTC.